This TCR beta chain emerged from a study of CD8 T cells in Susac syndrome. Random hexamers were used to reverse transcribe an amount of about 0.45 to 1 ug RNA. The method of amplification for TCR beta CDR3 was immunoSEQ multiplex PCR, covering 54 Vbeta and 13 Jbeta. Using its own MiXCR run on the immunoSEQ multiplex PCR reads, TCRdb lists one record per CDR3 protein. This table has approximately 270,000 distinct CDR3 sequences, just under 95% appearing once. The germline CDR1 and CDR2 sequences are DFQATT and SNEGSKA (reference sequence). The CDR3 sequence is 13 residues long. V lost 3 bases and J lost 5; bases outside the gene matches: 6. General study results and limits: That the number of individuals in its TCR sequencing and HLA analysis was relatively small was acknowledged by the study.

On this clonotype: Its antigen is as yet unknown.

From blood CD8+ and CD4+ T cells, the TCR beta chain was sequenced. Negative isolation was used for CD8+ and CD4+ T cells, and FACS enrichment was applied to TEMRA cells. This TCR was recovered from a human donor with multiple sclerosis. The chain uses TRBV20-1 and TRBJ2-5; 7 bases are a match to TRBD1. Sample: CD4+ T cells from PBMCs. The CDR3 loop reads CSASPTGRETQYF. Written as DNA, the CDR3 is TGCAGTGCTAGTCCGACAGGGCGGGAGACCCAGTACTTC.